The next 21 T cell receptor beta chains were all read from a single sample in a study of early T cells in non-severe SARS-CoV-2 infection. In TCRdb, the 5' RACE reads were re-called with MiXCR into one record per CDR3 protein. Of tens of thousands of distinct CDR3 sequences listed, 5.4% were seen once; the top ten hold 5.4%. The sequences come from whole blood, collected at baseline. The receptor source for this set is an adult who was a healthcare worker with PCR-confirmed SARS-CoV-2 infection or an uninfected control (not recorded which).

This clonotype showed up just a few times. The rearrangement links TRBV12-3 or TRBV12-4 to TRBJ1-5; D is unresolved. V was trimmed by 1 base and J by 1 base, leaving 2 bases between them. The CDR3 length is 13 residues. CDR3 nucleotides: TGTGCCAGCAGTTTAGAAAGCAATCAGCCCCAGCATTTT. This encodes CASSLESNQPQHF.

This clonotype was detected many times. The CDR3 reads CASSSRGSYNEQFF. The DNA of the CDR3 is TGTGCCAGCAGTTCGCGGGGCTCCTACAATGAGCAGTTCTTC. The chain links TRBV27 to TRBJ2-1; a weak D match, TRBD2 (6 bases). Germline lookup yields CDR1 MNHEY and CDR2 SMNVEV (reference sequence). V was clipped by 4 bases and J by 0 bases, with 7 bases between them. This CDR3 region has 14 residues.

V is TRBV20-1 and J is TRBJ2-7; D gene uncertain. V gave up 2 bases and J gave up 4 bases, with 9 bases separating them. Germline V lookup: CDR1 DFQATT, CDR2 SNEGSKA (reference sequence). The CDR3 is 12 residues long. CDR3 bases: TGCAGTGCTAGACAGGCCGGATACGAGCAGTACTTC. Translating it yields CSARQAGYEQYF.

This clonotype was seen ten or more times. The rearrangement links TRBV28 to TRBJ2-5, with TRBD1 as a possible D gene (5 bases). V was clipped by 2 bases and J by 1 base, with 8 bases between them. This CDR3 is 14 amino acids long. Germline CDR1 MDHEN, CDR2 SYDVKM. The CDR3 sequence: CASSLMDIQETQYF. The CDR3 nucleotides read TGTGCCAGCAGTTTAATGGACATCCAAGAGACCCAGTACTTC.

This clonotype was observed a few times. The chain recombines TRBV6-1 with TRBJ2-3, with 7 nucleotides matching TRBD1. The germline V gene encodes CDR1 MNHNS and CDR2 SASEGT. This CDR3 region has 15 residues. V was clipped by 3 bases and J by 2 bases; unmatched bases: 5. CDR3 region: CASSEGTAHTDTQYF. The CDR3 nucleotides are TGTGCCAGCAGTGAGGGGACAGCCCACACAGATACGCAGTATTTT.

This clonotype was detected ten times or more. The J gene is TRBJ2-1, the V gene TRBV10-2; 7 bases agree with TRBD2. V trimming: 0 bases; J trimming: 13 bases; junction bases outside the gene matches: 15. This CDR3 has 16 amino acids. The germline gives CDR1 WSHSY, CDR2 SAAADI. The CDR3 region is CASSESGLAAFWKQFF. The CDR3 DNA sequence: TGCGCCAGCAGTGAGTCAGGGCTAGCGGCCTTTTGGAAACAGTTCTTC.

Ten or more counts support this clonotype. The chain's CDR3 is CASTTLPAGQPQHF. CDR3 DNA sequence: TGTGCCAGTACTACACTCCCCGCAGGTCAGCCCCAGCATTTT. The chain links TRBV19 to TRBJ1-5; D is unresolved. The CDR3 is 14 amino acids. Per the germline V gene, CDR1 is LNHDA and CDR2 is SQIVND (reference sequence). V was clipped by 7 bases and J by 6 bases, with 16 bases between them. The whole variable domain, remainder taken from reference TRBV19 and TRBJ1-5, is DGGITQSPKYLFRKEGQNVTLSCEQNLNHDAMYWYRQDPGQGLRLIYYSQIVNDFQKGDIAEGYSVSREKKESFPLTVTSAQKNPTAFYLCASTTLPAGQPQHFGDGTRLSIL.

This clonotype was seen at least ten times. V and J are TRBV6-5 and TRBJ2-5, with 9 positions matching TRBD1. Unmatched junction bases numbered 2, after V lost 2 bases and J lost 1 base. The CDR3 consists of 15 residues. Per germline, CDR1 MNHEY and CDR2 SVGAGI. CDR3 amino acids: CASSYDRGGQETQYF. The CDR3, as DNA: TGTGCCAGCAGTTACGACAGGGGGGGCCAAGAGACCCAGTACTTC.

This sequence joins TRBV12-3 or TRBV12-4 and TRBJ2-1; D may be TRBD2 (5 bases). The CDR3 covers 16 residues. V lost 5 bases and J lost 5, with 19 bases in between. The DNA for the CDR3 is TGTGCCAGCAGTAGCGGCCCATACGAAAACGACAATGAGCAGTTCTTC. This translates into CASSSGPYENDNEQFF.

This clonotype occurred many times. This chain uses TRBV12-3 or TRBV12-4 with TRBJ2-7, with 11 nucleotides matching TRBD2. CDR3 size: 14 residues. Trimming at V came to 3 bases and at J to 3 bases, leaving 1 base not matched to a gene. The CDR3 nucleotides read TGTGCCAGCAGTTTTCTAGCGGGGGGCTACGAGCAGTACTTC. This encodes CASSFLAGGYEQYF.

There are many counts of this clonotype. The CDR3 is CASSQSGTGTQETQYF. The CDR3 coding sequence is TGTGCCAGCAGCCAGTCCGGGACAGGGACTCAAGAGACCCAGTACTTC. V is TRBV4-2 and J is TRBJ2-5; the match to TRBD1 covers 9 bases. The CDR3 consists of 16 residues. V was pared by 3 bases and J by 2 bases, with 7 bases of the junction left unmatched. The germline CDR1 and CDR2 sequences are LGHNA and YNFKEQ.

The table lists this clonotype with a few counts. This chain joins TRBV4-2 and TRBJ2-7; TRBD2 is a possible D gene (5 bases). The CDR3 has 15 residues. The germline gives CDR1 LGHNA, CDR2 YNFKEQ. Trimming stripped 4 bases from V and 0 bases from J, with 13 bases between. In DNA, the CDR3 is TGTGCCAGCAGCCCGACTACGGGCCCCTCCTACGAGCAGTACTTC. Translated: CASSPTTGPSYEQYF.

This clonotype occurred many times. This chain connects TRBV25-1 to TRBJ2-3; D unresolved. The CDR3 extends over 11 amino acids. Germline assignment: CDR1 MGHDK and CDR2 SYGVNS. The V and J ends lost 6 bases and 5 bases respectively, with 6 bases between them. CDR3 region: CASSYGDTQYF. The CDR3, as DNA: TGTGCCAGCAGCTACGGAGATACGCAGTATTTT.

This clonotype was counted ten times or more. The CDR3 DNA reads as TGCGCCAGCAGCTCCTTCCCGAGCTCCTACGAGCAGTACTTC. Translated: CASSSFPSSYEQYF. The chain has TRBV5-1 and TRBJ2-7; D is unclear. The CDR3 covers 14 residues. From germline, CDR1 is SGHRS and CDR2 YFSETQ. V was pared by 3 bases and J by 0 bases, with 10 bases between.

The chain has TRBV20-1 and TRBJ2-7, with D unresolved. CDR3 length: 13 residues. CDR1 is DFQATT, CDR2 SNEGSKA, per germline (reference sequence). The ends were cut back, 3 bases at V and 0 bases at J, with 9 bases in the middle. CDR3 bases: TGCAGTGCTAGGGAGCGATACTCCTACGAGCAGTACTTC. Its protein product is CSARERYSYEQYF.

This clonotype was seen repeatedly, ten times or more. This rearrangement joins TRBV20-1 to TRBJ1-5; no firm D call. The germline gives CDR1 DFQATT, CDR2 SNEGSKA (reference sequence). The CDR3 has 16 residues. Trimming stripped 1 base from V and 3 bases from J, with 16 bases between. CDR3 in DNA: TGCAGTGCTAGAGTTTCAAATGGGCAGTCCAATCAGCCCCAGCATTTT. Translation: CSARVSNGQSNQPQHF.

In this sample, this clonotype turned up many times. The chain couples TRBV11-2 to TRBJ2-2; 7 bases fit TRBD1. CDR1 SGHAT and CDR2 FQNNGV come from the germline V gene. CDR3 length equals 15 residues. Trimming at V came to 4 bases and at J to 0 bases, leaving 2 bases not matched to a gene. The CDR3 here is CASSWGQSNTGELFF. Here the CDR3 DNA reads TGTGCCAGCAGCTGGGGACAGTCGAACACCGGGGAGCTGTTTTTT.

This clonotype was seen ten or more times. CDR3 sequence reads: CASSHTPPIAPNTGELFF. In DNA form, the CDR3 reads TGTGCCAGCAGCCATACCCCTCCGATAGCTCCGAACACCGGGGAGCTGTTTTTT. The chain uses TRBV27 and TRBJ2-2, with D uncertain. V was trimmed by 6 bases and J by 0 bases, leaving 20 bases between them. The length of the CDR3 is 18 residues. Germline assignment: CDR1 MNHEY and CDR2 SMNVEV (reference sequence).

Of note for this clonotype: Given a much more abundant clone one base away, this may be a read error. The chain's CDR3 is CSAPRGARNTEASF. CDR3 DNA: TGCAGTGCGCCCAGGGGGGCTAGGAACACTGAAGCTTCCTTT. This chain uses TRBV20-1 with TRBJ1-1, with TRBD1 identical over 7 bases. The CDR3 is 14 amino acids. Looked up from germline, CDR1 is DFQATT and CDR2 is SNEGSKA (reference sequence).

This clonotype has more than one count but fewer than ten. J is TRBJ1-5 and V is TRBV5-6; 10 positions agree with TRBD1. In germline, CDR1 is SGHDT, CDR2 YYEEEE. CDR3 length equals 16 residues. After removal of 4 bases from V and 7 bases from J, the junction contained 11 bases not matched to a gene. The CDR3 loop is CASSPRQGATLQPQHF. The CDR3 coding sequence is TGTGCCAGCAGCCCAAGACAGGGGGCGACGCTACAGCCCCAGCATTTT.

In its sample, this clonotype was seen many times. The chain uses TRBV7-9 and TRBJ2-5; TRBD2 aligns across 7 bases. V lost 5 bases, J lost 1 base, and 10 bases stayed unmatched. Per germline, CDR1 SEHNR and CDR2 FQNEAQ (reference sequence). The CDR3 is 16 amino acids. The CDR3 region has the DNA TGTGCCAGCAGCCCTCATAATCTAGCGGCCCAAGAGACCCAGTACTTC. It codes for CASSPHNLAAQETQYF.